The 19 T cell receptor beta chains in this list originate from one sample, sequenced in a study of shared clonotypes between healthy human individuals. Produced via immunoSEQ multiplex PCR; TCRdb's table is partial and in-frame only. The sample has over 2,000,000 clones, 80% to 95% seen once. Naive CD8 cells comprised CD45RO-negative, CCR7-positively selected cells, excluding terminally differentiated effector memory CD45RA+ cells. The source material was naive CD8+ T cells from PBMCs. The source of these receptors is a man aged 18-30 years in good health. Some clones in this sample may be carry-over from other donors' samples.

This sequence joins TRBV10-3 and TRBJ1-1; D gene uncertain. This CDR3 has 13 amino acids. Trimming stripped 0 bases from V and 7 bases from J, with 9 bases between. Germline V gene sequence: CDR1 ENHRY, CDR2 SYGVKD. The chain's CDR3 is CAISESSGIEAFF. CDR3 DNA sequence: TGTGCCATCAGTGAGTCGAGCGGGATTGAAGCTTTCTTT.

The chain links TRBV19 to TRBJ2-2, with a possible D match to TRBD2 (6 bases). The CDR3 has 15 amino acids. Germline lookup yields CDR1 LNHDA and CDR2 SQIVND (reference sequence). The V gene lost 5 bases and the J gene lost 6 bases, with 16 bases spanning the gap. As DNA, the CDR3 is TGTGCCAGTAGTGCGACCCCGGGGGTCCCCGGGGAGCTGTTTTTT. This codes for CASSATPGVPGELFF.

J is TRBJ2-6 and V is TRBV1. TRBV1 is a listed pseudogene. This CDR3 spans 17 amino acids. The CDR3 loop reads CTSSQEDASSGANVLTF. The CDR3 bases are TGCACCAGCAGCCAAGAGGACGCTAGCTCTGGGGCCAACGTCCTGACTTTC.

There are a few counts of this clone. The gene calls are TRBV2 and TRBJ1-1; D perhaps matches TRBD1 (6 bases). Germline CDR1 and CDR2: SNHLY and FYNNEI. Trimming stripped 6 bases from V and 0 bases from J, with 8 bases between. CDR3 size: 13 residues. The CDR3, as DNA: TGTGCCAGCAGGGACAGTATGAACACTGAAGCTTTCTTT. It encodes CASRDSMNTEAFF.

This chain joins TRBV11-2 and TRBJ2-5; D not resolved. The V end lost 3 bases, the J end lost 1 base, and 9 bases lay between the germline ends. The CDR3 has 14 amino acids. CDR1 is SGHAT and CDR2 is FQNNGV in the germline V gene. The chain's CDR3 is CASSLRVSQETQYF. The CDR3 DNA reads TGTGCCAGCAGCTTGCGAGTTTCCCAAGAGACCCAGTACTTC.

Here the CDR3 DNA reads TGTGCCACCAGCAGGGACCACCAGGGGGCTGGGGCCAACGTCCTGACTTTC. This encodes CATSRDHQGAGANVLTF. This rearrangement joins TRBV15 to TRBJ2-6; 7 nucleotides line up with TRBD1. This CDR3 is built from 17 residues. V shed 3 bases, J shed 2 bases, and the junction held 7 bases outside the gene matches. Germline CDR1 is LNHNV and CDR2 is YYDKDF (reference sequence).

In this sample, this clone turned up a few times. This sample also contains other DNA sequences that code for the same CDR3. The rearrangement links TRBV7-9 to TRBJ1-5; D is perhaps TRBD1 (5 bases). V lost 0 bases and J 0 bases, leaving 6 bases between the germline ends. This CDR3 comprises 15 residues. Germline V gene sequence: CDR1 SEHNR, CDR2 FQNEAQ (reference sequence). The CDR3 DNA reads as TGTGCCAGCAGCTTAGCCGGGGGTAGCAATCAGCCCCAGCATTTT. Translating it yields CASSLAGGSNQPQHF.

This chain uses TRBV6-4 with TRBJ2-7; no firm D call. The CDR3 is 12 amino acids. V lost 6 bases, J lost 3 bases, and 9 bases lay in between. Germline-derived CDR1 and CDR2 are MRHNA and SNTAGT. The DNA of the CDR3 is TGTGCCAGCAGAGACGACCTCTACGAGCAGTACTTC. This gives the protein CASRDDLYEQYF.

As for this clone: This sample also contains other DNA sequences that code for the same CDR3. The chain employs TRBV4-1 and TRBJ1-5; weak D call: TRBD1 (5 bases). This CDR3 has 17 amino acids. V was pared by 0 bases and J by 9 bases, with 21 bases between. Germline CDR1 is MGHRA and CDR2 is YSYEKL. CDR3 nucleotides: TGCGCCAGCAGCCAAGAGCCTTCGGGGGACGTTACGCTGCCCCAGCATTTT. Its protein is CASSQEPSGDVTLPQHF.

The chain is built from TRBV29-1 and TRBJ2-2, with D possibly TRBD2 on 6 matching bases. The V end was cut by 1 base, the J end by 8 bases, with 20 bases between. Germline assignment: CDR1 SQVTM and CDR2 ANQGSEA. CDR3 size: 16 residues. The CDR3 region is CSVEATHGGIRGELFF. As DNA, the CDR3 is TGCAGCGTTGAAGCTACCCACGGCGGGATTCGGGGGGAGCTGTTTTTT.

This chain links TRBV9 with TRBJ2-2; 8 bases align to TRBD2. CDR3 length: 16 amino acids. The J segment lost 7 bases and the V segment lost 0 bases, leaving 8 bases of the junction unmatched. CDR1 is SGDLS and CDR2 is YYNGEE in the germline V gene. CDR3 residues: CASSVGRLAIGGELFF. The CDR3 DNA follows: TGTGCCAGCAGCGTAGGGAGACTAGCGATCGGCGGGGAGCTGTTTTTT.

This chain joins TRBV11-2 and TRBJ2-7, with 9 bases fitting TRBD1. Germline assignment: CDR1 SGHAT and CDR2 FQNNGV. This CDR3 contains 17 residues. Losses at the gene ends were 0 bases for V and 4 bases for J; bases not matched to a gene: 10. The CDR3 DNA follows: TGTGCCAGCAGCTTAGACTCGAAGGGACAGGGTTGTTACGAGCAGTACTTC. Encoded protein: CASSLDSKGQGCYEQYF. The full variable domain, its missing parts supplied by reference TRBV11-2 and TRBJ2-7, is EAGVAQSPRYKIIEKRQSVAFWCNPISGHATLYWYQQILGQGPKLLIQFQNNGVVDDSQLPKDRFSAERLKGVDSTLKIQPAKLEDSAVYLCASSLDSKGQGCYEQYFGPGTRLTVT.

This rearrangement joins TRBV7-9 to TRBJ2-5; tentatively, D is TRBD1 (5 bases). The V and J ends lost 3 bases and 8 bases respectively, with 16 bases between them. The CDR3 consists of 14 residues. CDR1 SEHNR and CDR2 FQNEAQ come from the germline V gene (reference sequence). The CDR3 sequence is CASSLGQNPVTQYF. The CDR3 DNA reads as TGTGCCAGCAGCTTGGGGCAGAATCCGGTAACCCAGTACTTC.

V gene TRBV11-2 combines with J gene TRBJ2-7, with D maybe TRBD1 (5 bases). V was trimmed by 5 bases and J by 6 bases, leaving 11 bases between them. Per the germline V gene, CDR1 is SGHAT and CDR2 is FQNNGV. The CDR3 is 12 amino acids. CDR3 region: CASSPRRGEQYF. The CDR3 nucleotides are TGTGCCAGCAGCCCACGTAGGGGCGAGCAGTACTTC.

The chain recombines TRBV27 with TRBJ2-1; D ambiguous. Per germline, CDR1 MNHEY and CDR2 SMNVEV (reference sequence). With 1 base removed from V and 10 bases from J, the gap between germline ends came to 11 bases. CDR3 size: 13 residues. The DNA for the CDR3 is TGTGCCAGCAGTTTATACCGAGGCTCCGAGCAGTTCTTC. Translated, it gives CASSLYRGSEQFF.

The J gene is TRBJ2-1, the V gene TRBV5-1, with D perhaps TRBD2 (6 bases). This CDR3 region has 16 residues. Trimming pared 6 bases from V and 2 bases from J, leaving 18 bases between. The V gene's germline CDR1 is SGHRS and CDR2 YFSETQ. The CDR3 DNA sequence: TGCGCCAGCAAATTATCCAGCGGGTCCCCCTACAATGAGCAGTTCTTC. Its protein is CASKLSSGSPYNEQFF.

This sequence joins TRBV27 and TRBJ1-4; 7 nucleotides align to TRBD1. CDR1 is MNHEY and CDR2 is SMNVEV in the germline V gene (reference sequence). The CDR3 has 14 residues. The ends lost 6 bases at V and 4 bases at J; junction bases unmatched: 5. CDR3 bases: TGTGCCAGCAGGCCGGGACAGCTTAATGAAAAACTGTTTTTT. Translating gives CASRPGQLNEKLFF.

J is TRBJ1-6 and V is TRBV28, with 9 bases matching TRBD1. After removal of 2 bases from V and 2 bases from J, the junction contained 4 bases not matched to a gene. CDR1 and CDR2 from the germline V gene are MDHEN and SYDVKM. There are 17 residues in the CDR3. Here the CDR3 DNA reads TGTGCCAGCAGTTTACGAGGGACAGGGCCCTATAATTCACCCCTCCACTTT. It translates to CASSLRGTGPYNSPLHF.

This clone was counted once. This rearrangement joins TRBV28 to TRBJ2-7; 8 bases map to TRBD1. The CDR3 covers 14 residues. Germline V gene lookup returns CDR1 MDHEN and CDR2 SYDVKM. V lost 6 bases and J lost 3; bases outside the gene matches: 7. Here the CDR3 reads CASSSTGVIYEQYF. The CDR3 DNA sequence: TGTGCCAGCAGCTCGACAGGGGTAATCTACGAGCAGTACTTC.